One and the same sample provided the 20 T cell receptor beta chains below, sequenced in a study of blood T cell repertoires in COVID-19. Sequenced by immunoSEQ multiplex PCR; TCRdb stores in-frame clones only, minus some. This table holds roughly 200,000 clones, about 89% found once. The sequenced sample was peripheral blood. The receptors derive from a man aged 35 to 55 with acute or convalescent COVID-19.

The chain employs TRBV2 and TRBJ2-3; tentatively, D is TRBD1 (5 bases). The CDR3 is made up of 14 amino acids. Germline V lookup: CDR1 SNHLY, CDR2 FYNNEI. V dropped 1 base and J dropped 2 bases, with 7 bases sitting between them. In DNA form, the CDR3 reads TGTGCCAGCAGTGAAGAACAGGTCACAGATACGCAGTATTTT. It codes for CASSEEQVTDTQYF.

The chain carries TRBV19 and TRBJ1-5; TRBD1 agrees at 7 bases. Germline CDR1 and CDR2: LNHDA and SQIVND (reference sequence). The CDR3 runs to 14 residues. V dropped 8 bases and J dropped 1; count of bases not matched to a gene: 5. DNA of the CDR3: TGTGCCAGTGCTACAGGGGTGAGCAATCAGCCCCAGCATTTT. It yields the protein CASATGVSNQPQHF.

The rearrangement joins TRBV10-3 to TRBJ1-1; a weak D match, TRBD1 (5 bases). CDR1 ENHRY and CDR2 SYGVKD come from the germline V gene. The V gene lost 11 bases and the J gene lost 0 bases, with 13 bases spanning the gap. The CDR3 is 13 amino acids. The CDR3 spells CAYGQGLNTEAFF. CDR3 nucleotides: TGTGCCTATGGCCAGGGCCTGAACACTGAAGCTTTCTTT.

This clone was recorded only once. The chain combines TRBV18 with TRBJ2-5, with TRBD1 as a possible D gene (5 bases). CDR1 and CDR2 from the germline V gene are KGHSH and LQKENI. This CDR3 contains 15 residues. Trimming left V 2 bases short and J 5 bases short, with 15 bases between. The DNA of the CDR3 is TGTGCCAGCTCACCAAGCCTCTCAGGGTTCGAGACCCAGTACTTC. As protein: CASSPSLSGFETQYF.

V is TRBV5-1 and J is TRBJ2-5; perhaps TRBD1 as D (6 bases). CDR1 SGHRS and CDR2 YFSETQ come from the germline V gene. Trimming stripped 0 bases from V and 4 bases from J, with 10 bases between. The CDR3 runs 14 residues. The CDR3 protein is CASSLVGAGETQYF. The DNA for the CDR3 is TGCGCCAGCAGCTTGGTGGGGGCTGGAGAGACCCAGTACTTC.

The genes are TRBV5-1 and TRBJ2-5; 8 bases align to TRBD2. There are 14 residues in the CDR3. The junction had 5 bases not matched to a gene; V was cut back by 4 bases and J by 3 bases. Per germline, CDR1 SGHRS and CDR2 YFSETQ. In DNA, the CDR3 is TGCGCCAGCAGCCCGGGGGGGGGCAAAGAGACCCAGTACTTC. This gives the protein CASSPGGGKETQYF.

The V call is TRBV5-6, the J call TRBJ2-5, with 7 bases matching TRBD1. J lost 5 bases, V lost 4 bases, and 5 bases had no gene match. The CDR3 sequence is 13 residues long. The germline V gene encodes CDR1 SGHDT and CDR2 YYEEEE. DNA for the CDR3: TGTGCCAGCAGCCTGGACAGGACGGAGACCCAGTACTTC. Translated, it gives CASSLDRTETQYF.

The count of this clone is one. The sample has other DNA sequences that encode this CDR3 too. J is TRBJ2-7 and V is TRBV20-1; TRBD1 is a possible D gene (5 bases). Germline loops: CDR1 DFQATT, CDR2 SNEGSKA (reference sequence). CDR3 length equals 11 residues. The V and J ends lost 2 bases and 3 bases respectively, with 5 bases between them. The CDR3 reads CSARQGYEQYF. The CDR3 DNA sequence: TGCAGTGCTAGACAGGGCTACGAGCAGTACTTC.

In DNA form, the CDR3 reads TGTGCCAGCAGCTTGGACCCAGGATCCTATGGCTACACCTTC. This encodes CASSLDPGSYGYTF. The rearrangement joins TRBV5-4 to TRBJ1-2; D gene unclear. The V end was cut by 0 bases, the J end by 4 bases, with 10 bases between. The CDR3 covers 14 residues. Germline values: CDR1 SGHNT, CDR2 YYREEE (reference sequence).

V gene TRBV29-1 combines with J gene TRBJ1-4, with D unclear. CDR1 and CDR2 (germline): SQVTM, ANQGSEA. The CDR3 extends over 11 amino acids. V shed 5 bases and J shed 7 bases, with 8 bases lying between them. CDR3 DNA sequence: TGCAGCGTTAGGGAGACTGAAAAACTGTTTTTT. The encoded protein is CSVRETEKLFF.

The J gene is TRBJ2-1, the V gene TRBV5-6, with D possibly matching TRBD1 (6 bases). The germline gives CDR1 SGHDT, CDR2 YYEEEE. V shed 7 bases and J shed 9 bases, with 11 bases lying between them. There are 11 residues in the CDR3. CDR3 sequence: CASSGTREQFF. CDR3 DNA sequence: TGTGCCAGCTCCGGGACACGTGAGCAGTTCTTC.

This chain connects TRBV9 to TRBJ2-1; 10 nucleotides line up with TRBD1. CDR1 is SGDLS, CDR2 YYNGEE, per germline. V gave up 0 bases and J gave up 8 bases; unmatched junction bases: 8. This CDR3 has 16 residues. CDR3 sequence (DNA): TGTGCCAGCAGCGTAGCCCAGGGACAGGGGTTCGATGAGCAGTTCTTC. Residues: CASSVAQGQGFDEQFF.

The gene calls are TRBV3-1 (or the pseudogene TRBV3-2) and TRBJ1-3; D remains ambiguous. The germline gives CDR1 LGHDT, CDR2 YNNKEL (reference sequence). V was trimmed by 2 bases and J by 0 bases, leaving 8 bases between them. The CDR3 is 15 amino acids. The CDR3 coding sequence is TGTGCCAGCAGCCAACGGGTTATCTCTGGAAACACCATATATTTT. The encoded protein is CASSQRVISGNTIYF.

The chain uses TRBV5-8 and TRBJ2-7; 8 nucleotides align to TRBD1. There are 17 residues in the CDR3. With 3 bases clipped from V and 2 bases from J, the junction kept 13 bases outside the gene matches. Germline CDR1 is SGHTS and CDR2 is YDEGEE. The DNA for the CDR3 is TGTGCCAGCAGCTCTATACGCTCCGGGACAGGACCCTACGAGCAGTACTTC. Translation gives CASSSIRSGTGPYEQYF.

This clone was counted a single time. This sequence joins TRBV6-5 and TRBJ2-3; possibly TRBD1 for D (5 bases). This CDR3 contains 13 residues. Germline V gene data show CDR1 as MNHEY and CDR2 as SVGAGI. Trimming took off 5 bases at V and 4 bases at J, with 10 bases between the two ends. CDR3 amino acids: CASSPRQPDTQYF. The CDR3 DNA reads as TGTGCCAGCAGTCCCAGACAGCCAGATACGCAGTATTTT.

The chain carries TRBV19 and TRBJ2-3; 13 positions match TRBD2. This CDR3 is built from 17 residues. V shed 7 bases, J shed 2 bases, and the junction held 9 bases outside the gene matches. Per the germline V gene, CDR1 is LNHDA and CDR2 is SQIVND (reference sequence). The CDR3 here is CASTRRGLAGTTDTQYF. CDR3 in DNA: TGTGCCAGTACCCGAAGGGGACTAGCGGGGACCACAGATACGCAGTATTTT.

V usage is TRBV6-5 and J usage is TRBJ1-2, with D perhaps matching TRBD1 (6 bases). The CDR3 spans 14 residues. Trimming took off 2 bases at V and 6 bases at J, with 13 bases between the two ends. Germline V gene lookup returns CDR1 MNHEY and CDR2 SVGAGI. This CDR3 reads CASSYRTGSDGYTF. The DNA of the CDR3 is TGTGCCAGCAGTTACCGAACAGGGTCAGATGGCTACACCTTC.

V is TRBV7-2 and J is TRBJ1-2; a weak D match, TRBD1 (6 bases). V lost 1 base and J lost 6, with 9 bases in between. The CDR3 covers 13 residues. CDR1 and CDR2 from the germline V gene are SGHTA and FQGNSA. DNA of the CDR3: TGTGCCAGCAGCTTAGACAGGGAGCATGGCTACACCTTC. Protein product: CASSLDREHGYTF.

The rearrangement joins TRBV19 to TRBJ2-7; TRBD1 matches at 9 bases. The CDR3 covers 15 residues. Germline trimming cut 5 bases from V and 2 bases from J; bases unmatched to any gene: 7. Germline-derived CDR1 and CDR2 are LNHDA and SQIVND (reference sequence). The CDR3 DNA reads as TGTGCCAGTAGTCTCCTCGGGACAGGGCCCTACGAGCAGTACTTC. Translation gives CASSLLGTGPYEQYF.

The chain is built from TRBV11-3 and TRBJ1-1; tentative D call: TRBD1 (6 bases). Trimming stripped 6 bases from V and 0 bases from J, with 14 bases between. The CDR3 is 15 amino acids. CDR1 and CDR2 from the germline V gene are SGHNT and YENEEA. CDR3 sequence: CASRNYRELNTEAFF. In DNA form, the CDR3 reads TGTGCCAGCAGGAACTACAGGGAACTGAACACTGAAGCTTTCTTT. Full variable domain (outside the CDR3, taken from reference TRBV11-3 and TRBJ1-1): EAGVVQSPRYKIIEKKQPVAFWCNPISGHNTLYWYLQNLGQGPELLIRYENEEAVDDSQLPKDRFSAERLKGVDSTLKIQPAELGDSAVYLCASRNYRELNTEAFFGQGTRLTVV.